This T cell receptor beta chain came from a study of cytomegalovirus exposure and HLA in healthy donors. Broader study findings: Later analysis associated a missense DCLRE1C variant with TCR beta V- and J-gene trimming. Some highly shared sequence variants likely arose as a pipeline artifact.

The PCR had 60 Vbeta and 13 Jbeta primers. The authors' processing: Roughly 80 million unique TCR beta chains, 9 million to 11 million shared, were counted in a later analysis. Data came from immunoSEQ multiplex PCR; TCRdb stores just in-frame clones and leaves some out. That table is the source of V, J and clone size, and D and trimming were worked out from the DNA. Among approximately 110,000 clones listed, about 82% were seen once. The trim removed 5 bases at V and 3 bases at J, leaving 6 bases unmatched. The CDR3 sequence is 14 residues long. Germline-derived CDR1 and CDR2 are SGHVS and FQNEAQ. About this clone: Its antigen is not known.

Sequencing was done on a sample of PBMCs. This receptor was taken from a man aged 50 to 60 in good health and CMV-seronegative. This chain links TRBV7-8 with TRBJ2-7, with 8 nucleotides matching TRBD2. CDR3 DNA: TGTGCCAGCAGCCCCGCCGGGACTAGCTACGAGCAGTACTTC. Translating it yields CASSPAGTSYEQYF.